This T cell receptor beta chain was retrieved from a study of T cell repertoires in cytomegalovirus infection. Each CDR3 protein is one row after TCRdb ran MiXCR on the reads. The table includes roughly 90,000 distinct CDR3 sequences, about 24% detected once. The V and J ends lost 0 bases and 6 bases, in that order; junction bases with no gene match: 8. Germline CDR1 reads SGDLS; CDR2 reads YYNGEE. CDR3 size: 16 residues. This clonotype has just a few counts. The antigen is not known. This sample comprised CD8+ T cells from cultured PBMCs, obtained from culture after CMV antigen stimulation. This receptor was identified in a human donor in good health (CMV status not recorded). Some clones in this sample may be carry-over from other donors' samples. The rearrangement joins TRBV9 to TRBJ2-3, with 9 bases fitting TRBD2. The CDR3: CASSVDAGGNPDTQYF. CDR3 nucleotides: TGTGCCAGCAGCGTAGATGCGGGGGGGAATCCGGATACGCAGTATTTT.